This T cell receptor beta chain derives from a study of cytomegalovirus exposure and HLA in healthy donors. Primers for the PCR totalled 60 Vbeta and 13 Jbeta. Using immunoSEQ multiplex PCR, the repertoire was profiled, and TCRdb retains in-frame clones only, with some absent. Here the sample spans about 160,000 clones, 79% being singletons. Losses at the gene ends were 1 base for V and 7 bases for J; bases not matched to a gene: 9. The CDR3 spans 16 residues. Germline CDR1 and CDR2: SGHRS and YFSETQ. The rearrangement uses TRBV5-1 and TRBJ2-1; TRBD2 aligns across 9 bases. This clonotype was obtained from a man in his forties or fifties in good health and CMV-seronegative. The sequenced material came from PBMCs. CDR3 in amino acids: CASSLWLAGALNEQFF. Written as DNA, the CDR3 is TGCGCCAGCAGCTTGTGGTTAGCGGGAGCTCTTAATGAGCAGTTCTTC.